This entry features one T cell receptor beta chain sequence. Its specificity is not known. The sample contains more than one DNA sequence encoding this CDR3. The data were taken from a study of shared clonotypes between healthy human individuals. Whole-study results and caveats: Clonotype sharing among the donors was expected to vary with sequencing depth.

The germline V and J ends were trimmed by 0 bases and 1 base, with 4 bases remaining between them. The germline CDR1 and CDR2 sequences are SNHLY and FYNNEI. This CDR3 has 14 amino acids. Healthy HIV-negative adults without recent acute infections or vaccinations served as donors. Each donor was a Caucasian adult residing in Nashville, Tennessee. CD4+ cell separation produced CD45RA+ naive and CD45RA-negative memory subsets. Produced via immunoSEQ multiplex PCR; TCRdb's table is partial and in-frame only. The sample comprises 2,500,000 or so clones, roughly 93% of which are singletons, and approximately 0.35% rests with the top ten.

The sequence came from a young man in good health. Some clones in this sample may be carry-over from other donors' samples. The genes are TRBV2 and TRBJ1-5; D remains unclear. Sequencing was carried out using naive CD4+ T cells from PBMCs. The subset here: CD45RA+ positively selected. In DNA form, the CDR3 reads TGTGCCAGCAGTGAAGCGCTCAGCAATCAGCCCCAGCATTTT. This codes for CASSEALSNQPQHF. The full variable domain, with the rest looked up from reference TRBV2 and TRBJ1-5, is EPEVTQTPSHQVTQMGQEVILRCVPISNHLYFYWYRQILGQKVEFLVSFYNNEISEKSEIFDDQFSVERPDGSNFTLKIRSTKLEDSAMYFCASSEALSNQPQHFGDGTRLSIL.